Sequencing of this T cell receptor (beta chain) was carried out in a study of T cell responses to AZD1222 COVID-19 vaccine. Points from the study as a whole: None of the repertoires were sampled until the peak T cell response had passed. Increases in Spike-specific TCR breadth and depth were seen after two AZD1222 doses. Regions 160-218 and 743-854 held dominance among vaccine-associated CD4 TCRs, which spanned spike. Nearly half of spike-specific TCRs reportedly target variant regions that are unmutated in the B.1.351 and B.1.1.7 variants.

This CDR3 has 12 residues. Germline loops: CDR1 SEHNR, CDR2 FQNEAQ (reference sequence). Between the trimmed V and J ends, which lost 0 bases and 4 bases, there was a span of 2 bases. As for this clone: The target antigen is unknown.

Measured with immunoSEQ multiplex PCR; TCRdb has only the in-frame clones, and not every one. Of 95,000 to 150,000 clones detected, 80% to 95% appear once; the ten largest clones hold 4% to 5%. The specimen was peripheral blood, collected 28 days after the second dose of the MenACWY control vaccine. The chain joins TRBV7-9 to TRBJ2-3; D call uncertain. The sequence derives from an adult who received the MenACWY meningococcal vaccine as a control. This chain's CDR3 is CASSLAPDTQYF. CDR3 nucleotides: TGTGCCAGCAGCTTAGCGCCAGATACGCAGTATTTT.